This T cell receptor beta chain emerged from a study of cytotoxic CD8 clonotypes in ibrutinib-treated CLL. Study observations and caveats: Clonality was higher at baseline than in age-matched healthy donors and tracked circulating CD8+ T-cell counts.

Assay used: immunoSEQ multiplex PCR; TCRdb lists only in-frame clones, some missing. The table includes over 30,000 clones, 65% to 70% detected once. With regard to this clone: Its antigen is undetermined.

The germline CDR1 and CDR2 sequences are ENHRY and SYGVKD. The CDR3 loop spans 14 amino acids. Trimming left V 4 bases short and J 4 bases short, with 10 bases between. The rearrangement links TRBV10-3 to TRBJ1-4; TRBD1 is a possible D gene (5 bases). The receptor's source is a human donor with chronic lymphocytic leukemia. The sample was PBMCs, taken at disease progression, from a patient treated with ibrutinib. CDR3: CAISGGQDNEKLFF. The CDR3 coding sequence is TGTGCCATCAGTGGTGGACAAGATAATGAAAAACTGTTTTTT.